What follows describes a single TCR beta chain. Its matching antigen is unknown. J gave up 4 bases and V 3 bases, and 3 bases lay outside the gene matches. Germline CDR1 MNHEY, CDR2 SVGEGT. The CDR3 extends over 13 amino acids. These data are taken from a study of T cell responses to AZD1222 COVID-19 vaccine. Study as a whole: Second doses at about 4 or about 12 weeks were pooled.

Data came from immunoSEQ multiplex PCR; TCRdb stores just in-frame clones and leaves some out. The sample shows about 120,000 clones, around 92% of them seen only once. Study results and caveats: Donors were chiefly white British, with a greater number of females, and clonal diversity was perhaps underestimated. As reported, nearly half of all spike-specific TCRs target variant regions that are unmutated. Elevations in Spike-specific TCR breadth and depth followed administration of two AZD1222 doses.

The rearrangement joins TRBV6-2 or TRBV6-3 to TRBJ2-7, with 7 nucleotides matching TRBD2. The source is an adult in good health. The input for sequencing was peripheral blood, taken on day 0 of AZD1222 vaccination. CDR3 nucleotide sequence: TGTGCCAGCAGTTATTGGCGGGAGTACGAGCAGTACTTC. Translated: CASSYWREYEQYF.